This TCR beta chain is drawn from a study of cytomegalovirus exposure and HLA in healthy donors. Study outcomes and limitations: Reports indicated that the classifier achieved high specificity and sensitivity in diagnosing cytomegalovirus status. In a later analysis, TCR beta V- and J-gene trimming was associated with a missense DCLRE1C variant. Specificity of a few CMV-associated chains for CMV antigens was verified in vitro.

V lost 3 bases, J lost 2 bases, and 23 bases lay in between. From germline, CDR1 is MNHNS and CDR2 SASEGT. The CDR3 spans 19 residues. Points on this clone: What it binds is unknown.

PCR primers comprised 60 Vbeta and 13 Jbeta primers. Assay used: immunoSEQ multiplex PCR; TCRdb lists only in-frame clones, some missing. Here the sample spans 150,000 to 200,000 clones, approximately 9.5% being singletons. The TCR comes from a woman in her 30s in good health and CMV-seropositive. Specimen: PBMCs. This chain joins TRBV6-1 and TRBJ1-5; TRBD1 is a possible D gene (5 bases). For the CDR3, the DNA is TGTGCCAGCAGTGATTCAGCCCGCTTGGGGCCTCGAGGCAATCAGCCCCAGCATTTT. It specifies CASSDSARLGPRGNQPQHF.